This T cell receptor (beta chain) was recovered during a study of control samples from healthy donors and cancer patients. Here immunoSEQ multiplex PCR was the method, and the copy in TCRdb shows in-frame clones only, minus some. Here the sample spans around 250,000 clones, about 80% being singletons. Germline assignment: CDR1 SGDLS and CDR2 YYNGEE. The CDR3 is 15 amino acids. Trimming pared 0 bases from V and 0 bases from J, leaving 9 bases between. This clone was seen once. The genes are TRBV9 and TRBJ1-1; unclear D gene. The clonotype originates from a woman aged 60-75 years with lung cancer. The sequenced sample consisted of PBMCs. The CDR3 reads CASSVGYRMNTEAFF. In nucleotides, the CDR3 is TGTGCCAGCAGCGTAGGATACAGAATGAACACTGAAGCTTTCTTT.